The 30 T cell receptor beta chains presented below share a single source sample, sequenced in a study of T cell responses to AZD1222 COVID-19 vaccine. TCRdb keeps only in-frame clones here, not all; method: immunoSEQ multiplex PCR. In the table there are around 100,000 clones, about 87% of which are singletons. The starting material was peripheral blood, obtained on day 0 of MenACWY control vaccination. The receptors were sampled from an adult in good health.

J is TRBJ2-3 and V is TRBV28; the D call may be TRBD1 or TRBD2 (6 bases each). CDR1 is MDHEN, CDR2 SYDVKM, per germline. CDR3 length: 14 residues. The V end was cut by 5 bases, the J end by 4 bases, with 13 bases between. The CDR3 DNA follows: TGTGCCAGCAGTGACCCGGGGGCCGCAGATACGCAGTATTTT. It encodes CASSDPGAADTQYF.

The chain links TRBV5-1 to TRBJ2-1; 9 positions match TRBD1. With V trimmed by 7 bases and J by 5 bases, 4 bases remained unmatched. CDR1 and CDR2 (germline): SGHRS, YFSETQ. CDR3 length: 13 amino acids. The CDR3 sequence is CASWGTGNNEQFF. The CDR3, as DNA: TGCGCCAGCTGGGGGACAGGGAACAATGAGCAGTTCTTC.

The chain combines TRBV3-1 (or the pseudogene TRBV3-2) with TRBJ2-5; the D call may be TRBD1 or TRBD2 (5 bases each). CDR1 and CDR2 (germline): LGHDT, YNNKEL (reference sequence). Between the trimmed V and J ends, which lost 5 bases and 0 bases, there was a span of 10 bases. The CDR3 extends over 14 amino acids. The CDR3 DNA sequence: TGTGCCAGCAGCTGGGACGGCAACCAAGAGACCCAGTACTTC. It is translated as CASSWDGNQETQYF.

The chain employs TRBV29-1 and TRBJ1-5; 9 nucleotides agree with TRBD1. Germline V lookup: CDR1 SQVTM, CDR2 ANQGSEA. The CDR3 runs 14 residues. V lost 7 bases to trimming and J lost 5 bases; unmatched junction nucleotides: 9. CDR3 nucleotide sequence: TGCAGCGCAAACGGACAGGGGTTATATCAGCCCCAGCATTTT. Encoded protein: CSANGQGLYQPQHF. Full variable domain (missing parts from reference TRBV29-1 and TRBJ1-5): SAVISQKPSRDICQRGTSLTIQCQVDSQVTMMFWYRQQPGQSLTLIATANQGSEATYESGFVIDKFPISRPNLTFSTLTVSNMSPEDSSIYLCSANGQGLYQPQHFGDGTRLSIL.

The V and J genes are TRBV10-3 and TRBJ1-1; no clear D gene. V gave up 4 bases and J gave up 3 bases, with 9 bases separating them. This CDR3 comprises 13 residues. Germline CDR1 and CDR2: ENHRY and SYGVKD. For the CDR3, the DNA is TGTGCCATCAGTGTACGGGCAGACACTGAAGCTTTCTTT. This codes for CAISVRADTEAFF.

The gene calls are TRBV19 and TRBJ1-1, with D possibly matching TRBD1 (6 bases). V lost 5 bases to trimming and J lost 3 bases, with 10 bases between them. This CDR3 is built from 13 residues. Germline CDR1 and CDR2: LNHDA and SQIVND (reference sequence). CDR3 residues: CASSPGADTEAFF. The CDR3 DNA reads as TGTGCCAGTAGTCCGGGGGCTGACACTGAAGCTTTCTTT. Full variable domain (rest looked up from reference TRBV19 and TRBJ1-1): DGGITQSPKYLFRKEGQNVTLSCEQNLNHDAMYWYRQDPGQGLRLIYYSQIVNDFQKGDIAEGYSVSREKKESFPLTVTSAQKNPTAFYLCASSPGADTEAFFGQGTRLTVV.

The gene calls are TRBV6-2 or TRBV6-3 and TRBJ2-7, with D perhaps TRBD1 (6 bases). The CDR3 loop spans 14 amino acids. The germline V gene has CDR1 MNHEY and CDR2 SVGEGT. Trimming left V 0 bases short and J 3 bases short, with 9 bases between. The CDR3 DNA sequence: TGTGCCAGCAGTTACTCGGACAGACGCTACGAGCAGTACTTC. Protein: CASSYSDRRYEQYF.

This chain links TRBV19 with TRBJ2-6, with 8 bases that match TRBD1. J gave up 1 base and V 8 bases, and 7 bases lay outside the gene matches. Looked up from germline, CDR1 is LNHDA and CDR2 is SQIVND (reference sequence). The CDR3 has 16 amino acids. This CDR3 reads CASAGTGASGANVLTF. CDR3 sequence (DNA): TGTGCCAGTGCCGGGACAGGAGCTTCTGGGGCCAACGTCCTGACTTTC.

This clone was recorded only once. The chain combines TRBV5-5 with TRBJ1-4, with D unclear. This CDR3 is built from 15 residues. Germline-derived CDR1 and CDR2 are SGHKS and YYEKEE (reference sequence). Between the trimmed V and J ends, which lost 3 bases and 2 bases, there was a span of 11 bases. Here the CDR3 reads CASSYDKKTNEKLFF. CDR3 nucleotide sequence: TGTGCCAGCAGCTACGACAAGAAGACTAATGAAAAACTGTTTTTT.

The V and J genes are TRBV5-1 and TRBJ1-5; tentative D call: TRBD1 (5 bases). The V end was cut by 4 bases, the J end by 2 bases, with 16 bases between. The length of the CDR3 is 16 residues. CDR1 and CDR2 (germline): SGHRS, YFSETQ. The CDR3: CASSPQGVGGNQPQHF. The DNA for the CDR3 is TGCGCCAGCAGCCCCCAGGGAGTCGGGGGCAATCAGCCCCAGCATTTT. The full variable domain, in which reference TRBV5-1 and TRBJ1-5 provide the parts outside the CDR3, is KAGVTQTPRYLIKTRGQQVTLSCSPISGHRSVSWYQQTPGQGLQFLFEYFSETQRNKGNFPGRFSGRQFSNSRSEMNVSTLELGDSALYLCASSPQGVGGNQPQHFGDGTRLSIL.

The genes are TRBV19 and TRBJ2-6; the D gene is possibly TRBD2 (5 bases). This CDR3 region has 14 residues. Deletions cut 7 bases from V and 4 bases from J, with 11 bases between. Germline lookup yields CDR1 LNHDA and CDR2 SQIVND (reference sequence). CDR3 loop: CASIPGNGANVLTF. Written as DNA, the CDR3 is TGTGCCAGTATCCCGGGAAACGGGGCCAACGTCCTGACTTTC.

The table lists this clone with a count of one. The chain links TRBV5-8 to TRBJ1-2; D is unclear. Per the germline V gene, CDR1 is SGHTS and CDR2 is YDEGEE. V was clipped by 1 base and J by 9 bases, with 13 bases between them. CDR3 length: 13 amino acids. The CDR3 region has the DNA TGTGCCAGCAGCTTGTCTTCGGTTAGACGCTACACCTTC. Protein sequence: CASSLSSVRRYTF.

The CDR3, as DNA: TGTGCCAGCAGCTTAGCCGGCAGGGCGGGGACCGGGGAGCTGTTTTTT. Protein: CASSLAGRAGTGELFF. The chain employs TRBV7-9 and TRBJ2-2; a weak D match, TRBD2 (6 bases). V was trimmed by 0 bases and J by 5 bases, leaving 13 bases between them. CDR1 and CDR2 from the germline V gene are SEHNR and FQNEAQ (reference sequence). The CDR3 totals 16 residues.

The chain is built from TRBV7-9 and TRBJ2-5; D is unresolved. The V end was cut by 1 base, the J end by 5 bases, with 11 bases between. The CDR3 sequence is 14 residues long. Germline V CDR1 and CDR2: SEHNR, FQNEAQ (reference sequence). CDR3 DNA: TGTGCCAGCAGCTTAGAAGCCGGGTTGGAGACCCAGTACTTC. Its protein product is CASSLEAGLETQYF.

This clone appeared a single time. The rearrangement uses TRBV11-3 and TRBJ2-1; D not resolved. Germline values: CDR1 SGHNT, CDR2 YENEEA. The CDR3 loop spans 13 amino acids. V was trimmed by 2 bases and J by 10 bases, leaving 12 bases between them. CDR3 residues: CASSLYAQGEQFF. CDR3 DNA sequence: TGTGCCAGCAGCTTATATGCCCAAGGGGAGCAGTTCTTC.

The chain carries TRBV11-2 and TRBJ2-7, with D maybe TRBD2 (5 bases). V gave up 3 bases and J gave up 2 bases, with 11 bases separating them. The germline V gene encodes CDR1 SGHAT and CDR2 FQNNGV. The CDR3 loop spans 14 amino acids. The CDR3 DNA follows: TGTGCCAGCAGCTTCGGGAAGCCCGCCTACGAGCAGTACTTC. Its protein product is CASSFGKPAYEQYF.

This rearrangement joins TRBV7-2 to TRBJ2-6, with no clear D. CDR1 SGHTA and CDR2 FQGNSA come from the germline V gene. This CDR3 contains 14 residues. V was pared by 1 base and J by 7 bases, with 8 bases between. CDR3 residues: CASSLDGHANVLTF. DNA of the CDR3: TGTGCCAGCAGCTTAGACGGTCATGCCAACGTCCTGACTTTC.

The rearrangement links TRBV19 to TRBJ2-1; TRBD1 is a possible D gene (6 bases). CDR1 and CDR2 from the germline V gene are LNHDA and SQIVND (reference sequence). The V and J ends lost 5 bases and 2 bases respectively, with 10 bases between them. The CDR3 is made up of 14 amino acids. The CDR3 DNA follows: TGTGCCAGTAGTCCCGGGACAACCTACAATGAGCAGTTCTTC. This translates into CASSPGTTYNEQFF. The whole variable domain, remainder taken from reference TRBV19 and TRBJ2-1, is DGGITQSPKYLFRKEGQNVTLSCEQNLNHDAMYWYRQDPGQGLRLIYYSQIVNDFQKGDIAEGYSVSREKKESFPLTVTSAQKNPTAFYLCASSPGTTYNEQFFGPGTRLTVL.

The genes are TRBV28 and TRBJ1-2, with a tentative D call TRBD1 (5 bases). The V gene's germline CDR1 is MDHEN and CDR2 SYDVKM. This CDR3 has 13 residues. The V gene lost 4 bases and the J gene lost 5 bases, with 11 bases spanning the gap. CDR3 region: CASSSGAPYGYTF. The CDR3 bases are TGTGCCAGCAGTTCCGGGGCCCCATATGGCTACACCTTC.

This clone was detected once. This rearrangement joins TRBV28 to TRBJ1-4, with a weak D call TRBD1 (6 bases). The CDR3 loop spans 14 amino acids. Germline CDR1 MDHEN, CDR2 SYDVKM. Trimming cost V 7 bases and J 5 bases, with 14 bases left between them. DNA for the CDR3: TGTGCCAGCACCATCGGGGACATCAATGAAAAACTGTTTTTT. It yields the protein CASTIGDINEKLFF.

This rearrangement joins TRBV7-2 to TRBJ1-4, with D possibly being TRBD1 (6 bases). V was pared by 5 bases and J by 0 bases, with 13 bases between. The CDR3 consists of 16 residues. CDR1 and CDR2 (germline): SGHTA, FQGNSA. The CDR3 DNA sequence: TGTGCCAGCAGCCCTGGGGGACAAGCAACTAATGAAAAACTGTTTTTT. Translation: CASSPGGQATNEKLFF.

This chain uses TRBV19 with TRBJ2-4; D may be TRBD2 (5 bases). The CDR3 runs 18 residues. Trimming stripped 7 bases from V and 3 bases from J, with 25 bases between. Germline values: CDR1 LNHDA, CDR2 SQIVND (reference sequence). CDR3 protein: CASTSGPPAEAGKNIQYF. The CDR3, as DNA: TGTGCCAGTACCTCCGGTCCGCCAGCAGAGGCGGGCAAAAACATTCAGTACTTC.

V is TRBV19 and J is TRBJ1-3; possibly TRBD1 for D (6 bases). This CDR3 comprises 15 residues. In germline, CDR1 is LNHDA, CDR2 SQIVND (reference sequence). V was pared by 7 bases and J by 0 bases, with 13 bases between. The CDR3 nucleotides read TGTGCCAGTAAGGACAGAACCTTCTCTGGAAACACCATATATTTT. It yields the protein CASKDRTFSGNTIYF. The full variable domain, in which reference TRBV19 and TRBJ1-3 provide the parts outside the CDR3, is DGGITQSPKYLFRKEGQNVTLSCEQNLNHDAMYWYRQDPGQGLRLIYYSQIVNDFQKGDIAEGYSVSREKKESFPLTVTSAQKNPTAFYLCASKDRTFSGNTIYFGEGSWLTVV.

In this sample, this clone turned up a few times. CDR3 sequence: CATSRDQDGDYEQYF. The CDR3 nucleotides read TGTGCCACCAGCAGGGACCAAGACGGAGACTACGAGCAGTACTTC. This chain joins TRBV15 and TRBJ2-7; D gene ambiguous. Trimming shortened V by 3 bases and J by 3 bases, and 15 bases separated the two germline ends. The CDR3 length is 15 residues. The germline CDR1 and CDR2 sequences are LNHNV and YYDKDF (reference sequence).

This clone was counted between two and nine times. The V gene is TRBV19, the J gene TRBJ1-1; D remains ambiguous. The V end was cut by 6 bases, the J end by 0 bases, with 8 bases between. The CDR3 extends over 13 amino acids. From germline, CDR1 is LNHDA and CDR2 SQIVND (reference sequence). The CDR3 DNA is TGTGCCAGTAGGCAGGACCTGAACACTGAAGCTTTCTTT. Amino acid sequence: CASRQDLNTEAFF.

V usage is TRBV15 and J usage is TRBJ2-5, with 9 bases matching TRBD1. With 4 bases clipped from V and 6 bases from J, the junction kept 6 bases outside the gene matches. Germline V lookup: CDR1 LNHNV, CDR2 YYDKDF (reference sequence). The CDR3 is made up of 14 amino acids. Here the CDR3 DNA reads TGTGCCACCAGCAAGGACAGGGGTGGGAAGACCCAGTACTTC. Protein sequence: CATSKDRGGKTQYF.

This clone was counted a few times. The chain carries TRBV24-1 and TRBJ2-5; D call uncertain. The CDR3 covers 20 residues. V was cut by 3 bases and J by 5 bases, with 30 bases left in between. Germline lookup yields CDR1 KGHDR and CDR2 SFDVKD. CDR3 in amino acids: CATSDHHRPPPDRLRETQYF. As DNA, the CDR3 is TGTGCCACCAGTGATCACCACCGACCGCCCCCCGACCGTCTACGGGAGACCCAGTACTTC.

This clone was found once. For the CDR3, the DNA is TGTGCCAGCAGCCAAGATGCACCGCAAAGGGGCTACACCTTC. Its protein product is CASSQDAPQRGYTF. The V call is TRBV4-2, the J call TRBJ1-2; D gene unclear. The CDR3 has 14 residues. Trimming removed 0 bases at V and 8 bases at J, with 13 bases between. The germline V gene encodes CDR1 LGHNA and CDR2 YNFKEQ.

This clone was found once. This rearrangement joins TRBV13 to TRBJ1-2; D is unclear. Germline loops: CDR1 PRHDT, CDR2 FYEKMQ (reference sequence). The ends were cut back, 0 bases at V and 8 bases at J, with 10 bases in the middle. The CDR3 is made up of 13 amino acids. CDR3 sequence (DNA): TGTGCCAGCAGCTTAGGTTCTTGGGGAGGCTACACCTTC. This translates into CASSLGSWGGYTF.

The chain links TRBV11-2 to TRBJ1-1; no clear D gene. CDR1 SGHAT and CDR2 FQNNGV come from the germline V gene. The CDR3 totals 15 residues. Trimming pared 5 bases from V and 5 bases from J, leaving 18 bases between. CDR3 loop: CASSLPFLPPTEAFF. The CDR3 bases are TGTGCCAGCAGCCTGCCTTTTCTGCCGCCGACTGAAGCTTTCTTT.